These 17 T cell receptor beta chains were all obtained from the same sample, sequenced in a study of blood T cell repertoires in COVID-19. Clones were read by immunoSEQ multiplex PCR, and TCRdb kept only the in-frame ones, dropping some. The table lists about 64,000 clones, approximately 90% of them singletons, with roughly 3.2% in the top ten. Sequenced material: peripheral blood. Source of these receptors: a middle-aged man with active COVID-19.

The rearrangement uses TRBV28 and TRBJ2-5; 11 nucleotides match TRBD1. This CDR3 has 17 amino acids. V was pared by 2 bases and J by 4 bases, with 9 bases of the junction left unmatched. The germline V gene has CDR1 MDHEN and CDR2 SYDVKM. CDR3 region: CASSLIGQGAKGETQYF. The CDR3 nucleotides are TGTGCCAGCAGTTTAATCGGACAGGGGGCGAAAGGAGAGACCCAGTACTTC.

The chain couples TRBV27 to TRBJ1-1; tentatively, D is TRBD1 (6 bases). V was pared by 5 bases and J by 2 bases, with 9 bases between. CDR1 is MNHEY, CDR2 SMNVEV, per germline (reference sequence). The length of the CDR3 is 13 residues. The CDR3 protein is CASSPTGNTEAFF. CDR3 sequence (DNA): TGTGCCAGCAGTCCGACAGGTAACACTGAAGCTTTCTTT.

J is TRBJ1-2 and V is TRBV5-4, with unresolved D. This CDR3 is 14 amino acids long. Germline CDR1 SGHNT, CDR2 YYREEE (reference sequence). The V gene lost 0 bases and the J gene lost 3 bases, with 9 bases spanning the gap. CDR3 sequence reads: CASSLGQVDYGYTF. Written as DNA, the CDR3 is TGTGCCAGCAGCTTGGGCCAGGTTGACTATGGCTACACCTTC. The whole variable domain, remainder taken from reference TRBV5-4 and TRBJ1-2, is ETGVTQSPTHLIKTRGQQVTLRCSSQSGHNTVSWYQQALGQGPQFIFQYYREEENGRGNFPPRFSGLQFPNYSSELNVNALELDDSALYLCASSLGQVDYGYTFGSGTRLTVV.

The chain links TRBV5-1 to TRBJ2-7; D perhaps matches TRBD2 (6 bases). V was clipped by 2 bases and J by 0 bases, with 6 bases between them. The germline V gene has CDR1 SGHRS and CDR2 YFSETQ. This CDR3 spans 13 amino acids. CDR3 nucleotide sequence: TGCGCCAGCAGCTTCGGGGGCTCCTACGAGCAGTACTTC. This encodes CASSFGGSYEQYF.

V is TRBV19 and J is TRBJ2-1; D may be TRBD2 (6 bases). The CDR3 is made up of 14 amino acids. V lost 3 bases, J lost 7 bases, and 13 bases lay in between. In germline, CDR1 is LNHDA, CDR2 SQIVND (reference sequence). The CDR3 DNA follows: TGTGCCAGTAGTATTGGAGGGGCGCGGAATGAGCAGTTCTTC. This codes for CASSIGGARNEQFF.

This clone was counted a few times. This rearrangement joins TRBV7-9 to TRBJ2-3; no clear D gene. The CDR3 runs to 13 residues. Trimming stripped 4 bases from V and 1 base from J, with 6 bases between. CDR1 and CDR2 (germline): SEHNR, FQNEAQ (reference sequence). The CDR3 is CASSSTGTDTQYF. CDR3 DNA: TGTGCCAGCAGCTCGACTGGCACAGATACGCAGTATTTT. Supplemented by reference TRBV7-9 and TRBJ2-3, the full variable domain reads DTGVSQNPRHKITKRGQNVTFRCDPISEHNRLYWYRQTLGQGPEFLTYFQNEAQLEKSRLLSDRFSAERPKGSFSTLEIQRTEQGDSAMYLCASSSTGTDTQYFGPGTRLTVL.

Only a few counts were recorded for this clone. CDR3 loop: CASSWGQGTEAFF. CDR3 nucleotide sequence: TGTGCCAGCAGCTGGGGACAGGGAACTGAAGCTTTCTTT. The chain combines TRBV5-4 with TRBJ1-1; 9 bases map to TRBD1. V lost 3 bases and J lost 5; bases outside the gene matches: 2. The length of the CDR3 is 13 residues. CDR1 SGHNT and CDR2 YYREEE come from the germline V gene (reference sequence).

This clone was observed a handful of times. The chain is built from TRBV28 and TRBJ1-2; 11 bases map to TRBD1. The V and J ends lost 5 bases and 6 bases, in that order; junction bases with no gene match: 14. This CDR3 has 17 residues. Germline V CDR1 and CDR2: MDHEN, SYDVKM. In nucleotides, the CDR3 is TGTGCCAGCAGTGCTAGAGGGACAGGGGGGGCTATGCATGGCTACACCTTC. It codes for CASSARGTGGAMHGYTF.

As regards this clone: A read error may account for a junction end that differs from germline. The genes are TRBV7-7 and TRBJ2-5, with a possible D match to TRBD2 (6 bases). The CDR3 runs to 13 residues. From germline, CDR1 is SSHAT and CDR2 FNYEAQ (reference sequence). CDR3 sequence: CASSLGLLETQYF. DNA for the CDR3: TGTGCTAGCAGCTTGGGACTCCTGGAGACCCAGTACTTC.

This sequence joins TRBV6-1 and TRBJ2-1, with a weak D call TRBD1 (6 bases). Germline CDR1 and CDR2: MNHNS and SASEGT. The CDR3 has 16 residues. The ends were cut back, 4 bases at V and 0 bases at J, with 13 bases in the middle. The chain's CDR3 is CASSVASQGSYNEQFF. The CDR3 DNA reads TGTGCCAGCAGTGTAGCCTCACAGGGCTCCTACAATGAGCAGTTCTTC.

This chain joins TRBV19 and TRBJ2-3, with TRBD2 matching 10 bases. The CDR3 is made up of 19 amino acids. V dropped 0 bases and J dropped 3; count of bases not matched to a gene: 12. The germline V gene has CDR1 LNHDA and CDR2 SQIVND (reference sequence). The DNA for the CDR3 is TGTGCCAGTAGTATAGATCAAACCGGGACTAGCGTTAAGACAGATACGCAGTATTTT. This sequence encodes CASSIDQTGTSVKTDTQYF.

The chain joins TRBV7-3 to TRBJ2-7, with 10 bases that match TRBD2. The CDR3 has 16 residues. Germline V gene sequence: CDR1 SGHTA, CDR2 FQGTGA. The V segment lost 5 bases and the J segment 4 bases; nucleotides outside the gene matches: 11. The CDR3 bases are TGTGCCAGCAGCCTCTACCCCCTAGCGGGAGAGTACGAGCAGTACTTC. Amino acid sequence: CASSLYPLAGEYEQYF.

The rearrangement joins TRBV11-2 to TRBJ2-7, with TRBD2 matching over 10 bases. With 3 bases clipped from V and 3 bases from J, the junction kept 2 bases outside the gene matches. The CDR3 length is 14 residues. CDR1 is SGHAT, CDR2 FQNNGV, per germline. CDR3: CASSFPSGGYEQYF. The CDR3 nucleotides read TGTGCCAGCAGCTTCCCTAGCGGGGGCTACGAGCAGTACTTC. The whole variable domain, filled in from reference TRBV11-2 and TRBJ2-7, reads EAGVAQSPRYKIIEKRQSVAFWCNPISGHATLYWYQQILGQGPKLLIQFQNNGVVDDSQLPKDRFSAERLKGVDSTLKIQPAKLEDSAVYLCASSFPSGGYEQYFGPGTRLTVT.

This chain uses TRBV29-1 with TRBJ1-1; D might be TRBD1 (6 bases). This CDR3 comprises 10 residues. The V end was cut by 3 bases, the J end by 8 bases, with 7 bases between. The germline V gene encodes CDR1 SQVTM and CDR2 ANQGSEA. Written as DNA, the CDR3 is TGCAGCGTTGAGCAGGGGGAAGCTTTCTTT. Its translation: CSVEQGEAFF.

The rearrangement uses TRBV5-6 and TRBJ1-4; 11 bases map to TRBD1. Germline V CDR1 and CDR2: SGHDT, YYEEEE. This CDR3 is built from 14 residues. The J segment lost 8 bases and the V segment lost 3 bases, leaving 3 bases of the junction unmatched. DNA for the CDR3: TGTGCCAGCAGCTCGGACAGGGGGCGAGAAAAACTGTTTTTT. Translated, it gives CASSSDRGREKLFF.

The V and J genes are TRBV21-1 and TRBJ2-7; the D call TRBD2 from the table was never checked on the DNA. TRBV21-1 is a known pseudogene. This CDR3 contains 14 residues. The CDR3 nucleotides are TGTGCCAGCAGCAGCAGGACTAGTTATTGGGAGCAGTACTTC. This translates into CASSSRTSYWEQYF.

This clone was seen a handful of times. V gene TRBV19 combines with J gene TRBJ1-6, with D possibly matching TRBD1 (6 bases). This CDR3 contains 15 residues. V lost 6 bases and J 5 bases, leaving 14 bases between the germline ends. Germline V lookup: CDR1 LNHDA, CDR2 SQIVND (reference sequence). CDR3 sequence: CASRGQDQNNSPLHF. DNA for the CDR3: TGTGCCAGTAGGGGACAAGATCAAAATAATTCACCCCTCCACTTT. The variable domain in full, completed from reference TRBV19 and TRBJ1-6, reads DGGITQSPKYLFRKEGQNVTLSCEQNLNHDAMYWYRQDPGQGLRLIYYSQIVNDFQKGDIAEGYSVSREKKESFPLTVTSAQKNPTAFYLCASRGQDQNNSPLHFGNGTRLTVT.